These 32 T cell receptor beta chains came from one sample sequenced in a study of spatial heterogeneity in lung cancer. Their specific antigens are unknown. Via MiXCR, TCRdb re-called the 5' RACE reads, giving one row per CDR3 protein. Of about 13,000 distinct CDR3 sequences in the sample, more than 3% were seen once. The time point was: sample taken at primary tumor resection. Findings and caveats of the study: Tumors with more nonsynonymous mutations had more expanded intratumoral alpha and beta TCRs.

This specimen was lung tumor tissue, taken at surgery. The receptor set was obtained from a male donor with early-stage non-small cell lung cancer.

In this sample, this clonotype turned up many times. The V call is TRBV12-3 or TRBV12-4, the J call TRBJ2-2; the D gene is possibly TRBD2 (5 bases). The CDR3 is 13 residues long. The V gene lost 6 bases and the J gene lost 6 bases, with 11 bases spanning the gap. In DNA, the CDR3 is TGTGCCAGCAGGACGGTCGGGGCCGGGGAGCTGTTTTTT. It encodes CASRTVGAGELFF.

This clonotype was detected ten times or more. V gene TRBV5-5 combines with J gene TRBJ2-5; 11 bases match TRBD2. The CDR3 covers 14 residues. Trimming at V came to 3 bases and at J to 3 bases, leaving 1 base not matched to a gene. Germline loops: CDR1 SGHKS, CDR2 YYEKEE (reference sequence). The CDR3 DNA is TGTGCCAGCAGCTCGACTAGCGGGGAAGAGACCCAGTACTTC. It encodes CASSSTSGEETQYF.

This clonotype occurred many times. V usage is TRBV19 and J usage is TRBJ2-3; maybe TRBD1 (5 bases). Germline CDR1 is LNHDA and CDR2 is SQIVND (reference sequence). This CDR3 contains 12 residues. The germline V and J ends were trimmed by 7 bases and 5 bases, with 10 bases remaining between them. The CDR3 coding sequence is TGTGCCAGTAATATTAGGGGAGATACGCAGTATTTT. It specifies CASNIRGDTQYF.

This clonotype is judged large. In DNA, the CDR3 is TGTGCCAGCAGTCCGGGACTAGGGGCCTACGAGCAGTACTTC. Translated: CASSPGLGAYEQYF. The V and J genes are TRBV12-3 or TRBV12-4 and TRBJ2-7, with TRBD2 matching over 8 bases. Unmatched junction bases numbered 5, after V lost 5 bases and J lost 2 bases. CDR3 size: 14 residues.

This clonotype was found many times. The rearrangement links TRBV20-1 to TRBJ1-1; no clear D gene. The V gene lost 6 bases and the J gene lost 1 base, with 12 bases spanning the gap. Germline-derived CDR1 and CDR2 are DFQATT and SNEGSKA (reference sequence). The CDR3 extends over 13 amino acids. CDR3 sequence reads: CSAHPATNTEAFF. CDR3 nucleotide sequence: TGCAGTGCGCACCCTGCTACGAACACTGAAGCTTTCTTT.

This clonotype occurred many times. V is TRBV7-9 and J is TRBJ1-4; 7 bases line up with TRBD1. The CDR3 extends over 15 amino acids. Germline V gives CDR1 SEHNR, CDR2 FQNEAQ (reference sequence). V shed 2 bases, J shed 8 bases, and the junction held 8 bases outside the gene matches. CDR3 coding DNA: TGTGCCAGCAGCTTAAGGGGGGGGACAGACGAAAAACTGTTTTTT. Translating it yields CASSLRGGTDEKLFF.

This clonotype ranks as medium-sized. The chain joins TRBV5-6 to TRBJ2-3; TRBD1 agrees at 7 bases. The V gene end was trimmed by 0 bases and the J gene end by 2 bases; junction bases not matched to a gene: 6. This CDR3 spans 16 amino acids. Germline V gene lookup returns CDR1 SGHDT and CDR2 YYEEEE. The CDR3 reads CASSLVGTDLTDTQYF. The CDR3 nucleotides read TGTGCCAGCAGCTTGGTGGGGACAGACCTCACAGATACGCAGTATTTT. Together with reference TRBV5-6 and TRBJ2-3, the CDR3 gives the full variable domain: DAGVTQSPTHLIKTRGQQVTLRCSPKSGHDTVSWYQQALGQGPQFIFQYYEEEERQRGNFPDRFSGHQFPNYSSELNVNALLLGDSALYLCASSLVGTDLTDTQYFGPGTRLTVL.

With respect to this clonotype: This could be a read error, since a much larger clone is one nucleotide away. The V call is TRBV28, the J call TRBJ1-2; 7 bases line up with TRBD1. Germline CDR1 reads MDHEN; CDR2 reads SYDVKM. This CDR3 region has 15 residues. CDR3 coding DNA: TGTGCCAGCCGGTCGGGCACACAGGGGACCTATGGCGACACCTTC. This sequence encodes CASRSGTQGTYGDTF.

This clonotype occurred many times. The chain joins TRBV2 to TRBJ1-6; D gene ambiguous. The germline V and J ends were trimmed by 3 bases and 0 bases, with 12 bases remaining between them. The CDR3 contains 17 residues. Germline CDR1 is SNHLY and CDR2 is FYNNEI. The CDR3 DNA reads as TGTGCCAGCAGTGAGCTTCCCGTAAGCTCCTATAATTCACCCCTCCACTTT. Translating it yields CASSELPVSSYNSPLHF.

This clonotype occurred many times. The V and J genes are TRBV27 and TRBJ1-1; D gene uncertain. There are 15 residues in the CDR3. Trimming pared 5 bases from V and 1 base from J, leaving 14 bases between. Germline lookup yields CDR1 MNHEY and CDR2 SMNVEV (reference sequence). The CDR3 DNA follows: TGTGCCAGCAGTAGCAGGAGCCTTCGGAACACTGAAGCTTTCTTT. Amino acid sequence: CASSSRSLRNTEAFF.

This clonotype was detected many times. The chain recombines TRBV7-2 with TRBJ1-1; 7 bases fit TRBD1. V was clipped by 5 bases and J by 1 base; unmatched bases: 4. CDR1 SGHTA and CDR2 FQGNSA come from the germline V gene. The CDR3 runs 14 residues. For the CDR3, the DNA is TGTGCCAGCAGCCTAACAGGGGCGAACACTGAAGCTTTCTTT. This gives the protein CASSLTGANTEAFF.

Relative to its sample, this clonotype is medium-sized. The rearrangement joins TRBV2 to TRBJ1-1; 8 positions agree with TRBD1. V gave up 3 bases and J gave up 8 bases; unmatched junction bases: 2. Germline V gives CDR1 SNHLY, CDR2 FYNNEI. The CDR3 consists of 12 residues. The CDR3 DNA sequence: TGTGCCAGCAGTGATTGGACAGGGGAAGCTTTCTTT. It specifies CASSDWTGEAFF. Full variable domain (rest looked up from reference TRBV2 and TRBJ1-1): EPEVTQTPSHQVTQMGQEVILRCVPISNHLYFYWYRQILGQKVEFLVSFYNNEISEKSEIFDDQFSVERPDGSNFTLKIRSTKLEDSAMYFCASSDWTGEAFFGQGTRLTVV.

The table lists this clonotype with many counts. The gene calls are TRBV12-3 or TRBV12-4 and TRBJ2-7; D not certain. Trimming left V 6 bases short and J 0 bases short, with 12 bases between. The CDR3 is made up of 14 amino acids. The CDR3 protein is CASRPQGGSYEQYF. The CDR3, as DNA: TGTGCCAGCAGACCTCAAGGCGGCTCCTACGAGCAGTACTTC.

This clonotype was observed many times. The chain combines TRBV12-5 with TRBJ1-2; perhaps TRBD1 as D (5 bases). The germline gives CDR1 LGHNT, CDR2 FRNRAP. The CDR3 consists of 13 residues. V was shortened by 1 base and J by 8 bases, with 11 bases between the two germline ends. The CDR3 DNA reads TGTGCTAGTGGTTTGGCTGGCAGGGTCGGCTACACCTTC. Its translation is CASGLAGRVGYTF.

This clonotype was counted at least ten times. The chain combines TRBV11-2 with TRBJ1-1; D is undetermined. Trimming stripped 1 base from V and 8 bases from J, with 11 bases between. The CDR3 runs to 13 residues. Germline values: CDR1 SGHAT, CDR2 FQNNGV. The CDR3 loop reads CASSLVAGLEAFF. In nucleotides, the CDR3 is TGTGCCAGCAGCTTAGTCGCAGGTTTAGAAGCTTTCTTT.

This clonotype was counted ten times or more. This rearrangement joins TRBV6-1 to TRBJ1-5; the D gene is possibly TRBD1 (5 bases). V lost 4 bases and J lost 2, with 15 bases in between. The V gene's germline CDR1 is MNHNS and CDR2 SASEGT. The CDR3 contains 16 residues. The CDR3 loop is CASSARGILGNQPQHF. For the CDR3, the DNA is TGTGCCAGCAGTGCAAGGGGCATCCTGGGCAATCAGCCCCAGCATTTT.

The table lists this clonotype with many counts. The chain uses TRBV7-6 and TRBJ2-3; possibly TRBD1 or TRBD2 for D (5 bases each). CDR1 SGHVS and CDR2 FNYEAQ come from the germline V gene. The CDR3 spans 15 residues. V shed 5 bases and J shed 2 bases, with 14 bases lying between them. This CDR3 is CASSQGTDLTDTQYF. As DNA, the CDR3 is TGTGCCAGCAGCCAAGGGACGGATCTCACAGATACGCAGTATTTT.

In this sample, this clonotype turned up many times. The chain couples TRBV28 to TRBJ1-2, with D unclear. From germline, CDR1 is MDHEN and CDR2 SYDVKM. The CDR3 sequence is 13 residues long. V lost 7 bases and J 8 bases, leaving 17 bases between the germline ends. This CDR3 reads CASTPLESRGYTF. The CDR3 DNA reads as TGTGCCAGCACCCCCCTGGAATCGCGAGGCTACACCTTC.

This clonotype was seen many times. V gene TRBV18 combines with J gene TRBJ2-7; the match to TRBD1 covers 7 bases. Trimming cost V 9 bases and J 2 bases; bases outside gene matches: 7. The CDR3 is made up of 13 amino acids. Germline V gene sequence: CDR1 KGHSH, CDR2 LQKENI. CDR3: CASTVDRTYEQYF. DNA for the CDR3: TGTGCCAGTACTGTGGACAGGACCTACGAGCAGTACTTC.

About this clonotype: This may stem from a read error, because a much larger clone lies one nucleotide away. The CDR3 sequence: CARKGGGSYNEQFF. Written as DNA, the CDR3 is TGTGCCAGGAAGGGGGGGGGCTCCTACAATGAGCAGTTCTTC. This chain links TRBV30 with TRBJ2-1; D is perhaps TRBD2 (7 bases). CDR1 GTSNPN and CDR2 SVGIG come from the germline V gene (reference sequence). The CDR3 covers 14 residues. V shed 8 bases and J shed 0 bases, with 14 bases lying between them. Together with reference TRBV30 and TRBJ2-1, the CDR3 gives the full variable domain: SQTIHQWPATLVQPVGSPLSLECTVEGTSNPNLYWYRQAAGRGLQLLFYSVGIGQISSEVPQNLSASRPQDRQFILSSKKLLLSDSGFYLCARKGGGSYNEQFFGPGTRLTVL.

This clonotype has a count of ten or more. The chain couples TRBV4-2 to TRBJ2-5, with 12 bases that match TRBD2. The ends lost 1 base at V and 6 bases at J; junction bases unmatched: 6. This CDR3 comprises 16 residues. Germline V gene sequence: CDR1 LGHNA, CDR2 YNFKEQ. As DNA, the CDR3 is TGTGCCAGCAGCCAAGCCCTAGCGGGGGGGCTAAAGACCCAGTACTTC. This gives the protein CASSQALAGGLKTQYF.

This clonotype appeared many times. The V and J genes are TRBV7-2 and TRBJ1-1; D is unresolved. CDR3 length: 12 residues. Trimming shortened V by 1 base and J by 7 bases, and 7 bases separated the two germline ends. Germline assignment: CDR1 SGHTA and CDR2 FQGNSA. In DNA form, the CDR3 reads TGTGCCAGCAGCTTAGTAGCGGATGAAGCTTTCTTT. Encoded protein: CASSLVADEAFF.

The sample holds many counts of this clonotype. The CDR3 is CASSYSIPDIIGSPLHF. The CDR3 DNA reads as TGTGCCAGCAGTTACTCCATCCCGGACATAATCGGGTCACCCCTCCACTTT. V usage is TRBV6-5 and J usage is TRBJ1-6; a possible D gene is TRBD1 (5 bases). Germline CDR1 reads MNHEY; CDR2 reads SVGAGI. This CDR3 has 17 amino acids. Between the trimmed V and J ends, which lost 0 bases and 10 bases, there was a span of 19 bases.

The chain recombines TRBV7-8 with TRBJ2-3; 7 bases are a match to TRBD1. The CDR3 is 17 residues long. J gave up 3 bases and V 3 bases, and 12 bases lay outside the gene matches. Germline values: CDR1 SGHVS, CDR2 FQNEAQ. The CDR3 protein is CASSLEATGILTDTQYF. CDR3 nucleotide sequence: TGTGCCAGCAGCTTGGAGGCGACAGGGATTCTGACAGATACGCAGTATTTT.

This clonotype showed up many times. The rearrangement uses TRBV10-3 and TRBJ2-3; 9 positions agree with TRBD2. V dropped 6 bases and J dropped 0; count of bases not matched to a gene: 4. Germline-derived CDR1 and CDR2 are ENHRY and SYGVKD. CDR3 length: 15 amino acids. The CDR3 reads CAISSSGKSTDTQYF. The CDR3 DNA is TGTGCCATCAGCTCTAGCGGGAAAAGCACAGATACGCAGTATTTT.

This clonotype was counted at least ten times. The chain recombines TRBV28 with TRBJ2-7; TRBD1 might be the D (6 bases). CDR1 is MDHEN and CDR2 is SYDVKM in the germline V gene. The CDR3 has 14 residues. With 5 bases removed from V and 5 bases from J, the gap between germline ends came to 16 bases. This CDR3 is CASSTTGFGHEQYF. Here the CDR3 DNA reads TGTGCCAGCAGTACCACAGGGTTTGGGCACGAGCAGTACTTC.

At least ten counts were recorded for this clonotype. This rearrangement joins TRBV5-1 to TRBJ1-3; D is undetermined. V was trimmed by 2 bases and J by 0 bases, leaving 3 bases between them. The CDR3 has 13 amino acids. Per germline, CDR1 SGHRS and CDR2 YFSETQ. The CDR3 coding sequence is TGCGCCAGCAGCTTCATCTCTGGAAACACCATATATTTT. Its protein product is CASSFISGNTIYF.

This clonotype was seen a few times. V is TRBV7-2 and J is TRBJ2-7; 12 nucleotides match TRBD2. Germline CDR1 and CDR2: SGHTA and FQGNSA. The CDR3 extends over 17 amino acids. With 2 bases clipped from V and 2 bases from J, the junction kept 7 bases outside the gene matches. The DNA of the CDR3 is TGTGCCAGCAGCTTACGGGTCCTAGCGGGGGGGCCCTACGAGCAGTACTTC. It codes for CASSLRVLAGGPYEQYF.

This clonotype was observed at least ten times. The J gene is TRBJ2-3, the V gene TRBV12-3 or TRBV12-4; possible D gene TRBD1, 5 bases. CDR3 size: 14 residues. The V end was cut by 6 bases, the J end by 0 bases, with 10 bases between. The CDR3 spells CASRQGSSTDTQYF. CDR3 bases: TGTGCCAGCAGGCAGGGTTCTAGCACAGATACGCAGTATTTT.

In its sample, this clonotype is medium-sized (0.01 to 0.1%). The V and J genes are TRBV10-3 and TRBJ2-3; the match to TRBD2 covers 10 bases. The V and J ends lost 4 bases and 6 bases, in that order; junction bases with no gene match: 13. The CDR3 runs to 17 residues. Looked up from germline, CDR1 is ENHRY and CDR2 is SYGVKD. CDR3 sequence reads: CAISGVETSGSIDTQYF. Here the CDR3 DNA reads TGTGCCATCAGTGGCGTCGAGACTAGCGGGTCTATTGATACGCAGTATTTT.

The table lists this clonotype with many counts. Here the CDR3 reads CASSQEYRRELQETQYF. The DNA of the CDR3 is TGTGCCAGCAGCCAAGAGTACAGACGGGAATTGCAAGAGACCCAGTACTTC. The chain uses TRBV14 and TRBJ2-5; possibly TRBD2 for D (5 bases). The ends were cut back, 0 bases at V and 2 bases at J, with 16 bases in the middle. This CDR3 comprises 17 residues. The germline V gene has CDR1 SGHDN and CDR2 FVKESK.

This clonotype was seen ten or more times. The genes are TRBV30 and TRBJ2-7; D may be TRBD1 or TRBD2 (5 bases each). The CDR3 is 13 residues long. CDR1 and CDR2 (germline): GTSNPN, SVGIG (reference sequence). Between the trimmed V and J ends, which lost 3 bases and 0 bases, there was a span of 9 bases. The CDR3 region is CAWSEGNSYEQYF. CDR3 DNA: TGTGCCTGGAGCGAGGGGAACTCCTACGAGCAGTACTTC.